The TCR beta chain under discussion was sequenced for a study of monozygotic twins with inflammatory bowel disease. The study, taken as a whole, reports: T cell subtypes were not distinguishable in this analysis.

Investigators pulled total RNA out of whole blood and did not sort T cells. Molecular identifiers with 6-nucleotide sample barcodes were added during cDNA synthesis via template switching. Two nested PCRs, of around 15 and 10 cycles, processed TCRalpha and TCRbeta cDNA. TCRdb reprocessed the 5' RACE reads; each CDR3 protein has one entry and no DNA is given. This sample's clone table lists approximately 200,000 distinct CDR3 sequences. On this clonotype: Its specificity is not known.

The V gene's germline CDR1 is LNHDA and CDR2 SQIVND (reference sequence). The CDR3 is made up of 14 amino acids. The TCR originated in a human donor with ulcerative colitis or Crohn's disease, or a healthy co-twin of an affected twin (not recorded which). Sequencing input: blood. The J gene is TRBJ1-5, the V gene TRBV19; TCRdb gives TRBD1 as the D gene, but with no DNA this cannot be confirmed. CDR3 in amino acids: CASRSQGAYGPQHF.